Listed below are T cell receptor beta chains from one sample, sequenced in a study of cytomegalovirus exposure and HLA in healthy donors. This table comes from immunoSEQ multiplex PCR, and its TCRdb copy is limited to in-frame clones, with some not included. The data show 95,000 to 150,000 clones, with over 65% seen just once and around 1.8% held by the top ten. The sequencing input was PBMCs. The source of these receptors is a man aged 45-65 years in good health and CMV-seronegative. CDR3s include the opening cysteine and the closing phenylalanine or tryptophan. The D gene is left open where the match is weak. Not all rows give a size; the values are once, few, many and, for expanded clones, a class.

NA	TRBV5-1	TRBJ1-1	TRBD1	CASSLALGQGGTEAFF	TGCGCCAGCAGCTTGGCGTTAGGACAGGGCGGAACTGAAGCTTTCTTT
NA	TRBV7-8	TRBJ2-5	NA	CASSPLAQETQYF	TGTGCCAGCAGCCCCCTAGCGCAGGAGACCCAGTACTTC
NA	TRBV7-8	TRBJ2-7	NA	CASSVQGGLSYEQYF	TGTGCCAGCAGCGTACAGGGTGGCCTCTCCTACGAGCAGTACTTC
NA	TRBV7-2	TRBJ2-3	TRBD2	CASSLRKSGATDTQYF	TGTGCCAGCAGCTTACGGAAGAGCGGGGCCACAGATACGCAGTATTTT
NA	TRBV9	TRBJ2-5	TRBD1	CASSVTGGFTQETQYF	TGTGCCAGCAGCGTGACAGGGGGTTTTACCCAAGAGACCCAGTACTTC
NA	TRBV5-1	TRBJ2-2	NA	CASSSRTLDTGELFF	TGCGCCAGCAGCTCCCGGACTCTTGATACCGGGGAGCTGTTTTTT
NA	TRBV2	TRBJ2-7	TRBD2	CASSISSGGFSYEQYF	TGTGCCAGCAGTATTAGTAGCGGGGGGTTTTCCTACGAGCAGTACTTC
NA	TRBV10-3	TRBJ2-1	NA	CAVGVRGDEQFF	TGTGCCGTCGGGGTGCGCGGCGATGAGCAGTTCTTC
few	TRBV6-5	TRBJ2-1	TRBD1	CASSYSRQGAGEQFF	TGTGCCAGCAGTTACTCGCGTCAGGGGGCAGGGGAGCAGTTCTTC
NA	TRBV11-1	TRBJ1-1	NA	CASSLREGSQAFF	TGTGCCAGCAGCTTAAGGGAGGGAAGCCAAGCTTTCTTT
NA	TRBV25-1	TRBJ2-1	NA	CASSEYRGTGYNEQFF	TGTGCCAGCAGTGAATATCGCGGGACGGGATACAATGAGCAGTTCTTC
NA	TRBV6-5	TRBJ1-1	NA	CASSAGTLNTEAFF	TGTGCCAGCAGTGCCGGGACATTGAACACTGAAGCTTTCTTT
NA	TRBV19	TRBJ1-6	TRBD1	CASSDAGQVRSPLHF	TGTGCCAGTAGCGATGCGGGACAGGTCCGCTCACCCCTCCACTTT
NA	TRBV18	TRBJ1-5	TRBD1	CASSPGTGYVAQHF	TGTGCCAGCTCTCCCGGGACAGGGTATGTAGCCCAGCATTTT
NA	TRBV9	TRBJ2-3	NA	CASSPLGSSDTQYF	TGTGCCAGCAGCCCCCTAGGAAGTTCAGATACGCAGTATTTT
NA	TRBV5-8	TRBJ2-3	TRBD2	CASSPGGTSGAVDTQYF	TGTGCCAGCAGCCCTGGCGGGACTAGCGGGGCTGTAGATACGCAGTATTTT
NA	TRBV28	TRBJ1-6	TRBD1	CASSDPTGTDNSPLHF	TGTGCCAGCAGTGACCCTACCGGGACAGATAATTCACCCCTCCACTTT
NA	TRBV5-6	TRBJ1-4	NA	CASSRGLAGPHNEKLFF	TGTGCCAGCAGCAGGGGGTTGGCGGGTCCCCATAATGAAAAACTGTTTTTT
NA	TRBV5-1	TRBJ2-1	NA	CASSLEGRTYNEQFF	TGCGCCAGCAGCTTGGAGGGGCGAACCTACAATGAGCAGTTCTTC
once	TRBV6-1	TRBJ1-6	NA	CASSEMLGGVSYNSPLHF	TGTGCCAGCAGTGAAATGCTCGGGGGAGTATCCTATAATTCACCCCTCCACTTT
NA	TRBV5-1	TRBJ2-5	NA	CASSLDSSAVQETQYF	TGCGCCAGCAGCTTGGATTCTAGCGCTGTACAAGAGACCCAGTACTTC
NA	TRBV29-1	TRBJ2-1	TRBD2	CSVLGTSGGRLGSYNEQFF	TGCAGCGTACTCGGGACTAGCGGGGGCAGATTAGGGTCCTACAATGAGCAGTTCTTC
NA	TRBV6-1	TRBJ2-7	NA	CASSPGIYEQYF	TGTGCCAGCAGTCCCGGGATCTACGAGCAGTACTTC
few	TRBV6-1	TRBJ2-1	NA	CACKLAPNPGDEQFF	TGTGCCTGCAAACTAGCCCCCAACCCGGGTGATGAGCAGTTCTTC
NA	TRBV11-1	TRBJ2-1	NA	CASSRTRYNEQFF	TGTGCCAGCAGTCGGACACGATACAATGAGCAGTTCTTC
few	TRBV2	TRBJ2-3	TRBD2	CASSPPAGPSTDTQYF	TGTGCCAGCAGTCCACCAGCGGGGCCGAGCACAGATACGCAGTATTTT
NA	TRBV9	TRBJ2-1	NA	CASNKRGSSYNEQFF	TGTGCCAGCAACAAACGCGGAAGCTCCTACAATGAGCAGTTCTTC
NA	TRBV7-2	TRBJ1-1	TRBD1	CASSPGGGSPESDIGRAFF	TGTGCCAGCAGCCCAGGGGGCGGTTCCCCCGAATCGGACATAGGCAGAGCTTTCTTT
NA	TRBV9	TRBJ2-2	NA	CASSYSGHLGELFF	TGTGCCAGCAGCTATTCGGGACACCTCGGGGAGCTGTTTTTT
few	TRBV11-2	TRBJ1-1	NA	CASSLEAGNTEAFF	TGTGCCAGCAGCTTAGAGGCGGGGAACACTGAAGCTTTCTTT
NA	TRBV5-4	TRBJ2-1	NA	CASSLASGNEQFF	TGTGCCAGCAGCTTGGCCAGCGGCAATGAGCAGTTCTTC
NA	TRBV11-2	TRBJ2-2	TRBD2	CASSRTSGGPSTGELFF	TGTGCCAGCAGTCGGACTAGCGGGGGGCCAAGCACCGGGGAGCTGTTTTTT
NA	TRBV5-1	TRBJ2-7	NA	CASSLGRVSDEQYF	TGCGCCAGCAGCTTGGGTCGGGTAAGCGACGAGCAGTACTTC
NA	TRBV13	TRBJ2-5	TRBD2	CASSQGLVVETQYF	TGTGCCAGCAGCCAAGGACTAGTGGTTGAGACCCAGTACTTC
NA	TRBV19	TRBJ1-1	NA	CASRKGMNTEAFF	TGTGCCAGTAGGAAGGGGATGAACACTGAAGCTTTCTTT
NA	TRBV30	TRBJ1-4	TRBD1	CAWTRTGENEKLFF	TGTGCCTGGACTCGGACAGGGGAAAATGAAAAACTGTTTTTT
NA	TRBV7-8	TRBJ2-5	TRBD2	CASSPGTSETQYF	TGTGCCAGCAGCCCCGGGACTAGCGAGACCCAGTACTTC
NA	TRBV30	TRBJ1-1	TRBD1	CAWTDRLLNTEAFF	TGTGCCTGGACGGACAGGCTCCTGAACACTGAAGCTTTCTTT
NA	TRBV5-5	TRBJ1-2	TRBD1	CASSLAQGAGGYTF	TGTGCCAGCAGCTTGGCACAGGGGGCAGGAGGCTACACCTTC
NA	TRBV7-9	TRBJ1-4	NA	CASSGQETAHEKLFF	TGTGCCAGCAGCGGGCAAGAGACGGCCCATGAAAAACTGTTTTTT
NA	TRBV7-3	TRBJ1-3	NA	CAANRHPSGNTIYF	TGTGCCGCTAACAGGCATCCCTCTGGAAACACCATATATTTT
once	TRBV9	TRBJ1-1	NA	CASSPRDFQEGTEAFF	TGTGCCAGCAGCCCCAGGGACTTCCAAGAAGGGACTGAAGCTTTCTTT